Listed below are T cell receptor beta chains from one sample, sequenced in a study of blood T cell repertoires in COVID-19. The method was immunoSEQ multiplex PCR; TCRdb's version includes in-frame clones alone and lacks a portion of them. The sample lists about 140,000 clones; about 82% were seen once. The sequenced sample was peripheral blood. These receptors all stem from a woman in her sixties or seventies with acute or convalescent COVID-19. Each CDR3 is given with its conserved first and last residue. The D gene is left open where the match is weak. Clone size appears in some rows only: once, few, many, or a class for an expanded clone.

NA	TRBJ1-6	TRBV5-1	NA	CASSPPRGSPLHF	TGCGCCAGCAGCCCCCCTAGGGGTTCACCCCTCCACTTT
once	TRBJ2-7	TRBV4-1	NA	CASSQVQGSGYEQYF	TGCGCCAGCAGCCAAGTTCAGGGATCGGGCTACGAGCAGTACTTC
once	TRBJ1-1	TRBV19	NA	CASSIKGSLMNTEAFF	TGTGCCAGTAGTATTAAGGGGTCTTTAATGAACACTGAAGCTTTCTTT
NA	TRBJ1-2	TRBV4-2	NA	CASSQDPAGNGYTF	TGTGCCAGCAGCCAAGATCCGGCGGGAAATGGCTACACCTTC
NA	TRBJ1-2	TRBV30	NA	CAWSGQGIRGYTF	TGTGCCTGGAGTGGGCAGGGCATACGCGGCTACACCTTC
NA	TRBJ2-1	TRBV27	TRBD2	CASSLSGLAGALHRYNEQFF	TGTGCCAGCAGTTTATCGGGACTAGCGGGGGCCTTGCACCGTTACAATGAGCAGTTCTTC
NA	TRBJ2-5	TRBV27	TRBD2	CASSSLAGAQETQYF	TGTGCCAGCAGTTCACTAGCGGGGGCCCAAGAGACCCAGTACTTC
NA	TRBJ1-5	TRBV20-1	NA	CSASTRNQPQHF	TGCAGTGCTAGTACCCGGAATCAGCCCCAGCATTTT
NA	TRBJ2-7	TRBV7-6	TRBD2	CASRPSSGNEQYF	TGTGCCAGCAGACCAAGTAGCGGGAACGAGCAGTACTTC
NA	TRBJ1-5	TRBV27	TRBD1	CASRVTGSNQPQHF	TGTGCCAGCAGGGTGACAGGGTCTAATCAGCCCCAGCATTTT
NA	TRBJ1-1	TRBV28	TRBD1	CASRLPGGSRSTEAFF	TGTGCCAGCCGATTACCAGGGGGCTCTCGTAGCACTGAAGCTTTCTTT
NA	TRBJ2-2	TRBV29-1	TRBD1	CSASWTGGTGELFF	TGCAGCGCCAGTTGGACAGGGGGCACCGGGGAGCTGTTTTTT
NA	TRBJ1-6	TRBV6-5	NA	CASSPTTKGNSPLHF	TGTGCCAGCAGTCCTACGACAAAGGGGAATTCACCCCTCCACTTT
NA	TRBJ1-1	TRBV5-1	NA	CASSFRLSGDTEAFF	TGCGCCAGCAGCTTCAGGTTAAGCGGGGACACTGAAGCTTTCTTT
NA	TRBJ2-1	TRBV27	TRBD2	CASSLVLAGGSNEQFF	TGTGCCAGCAGTTTAGTTCTAGCGGGGGGGAGCAATGAGCAGTTCTTC
NA	TRBJ2-3	TRBV6-5	TRBD1	CASRTRDRGDTQYF	TGTGCCAGCAGGACTAGGGACAGGGGGGATACGCAGTATTTT
NA	TRBJ2-1	TRBV5-6	TRBD2	CASSLGSGASYNEQFF	TGTGCCAGCAGCTTGGGAAGCGGGGCTAGTTACAATGAGCAGTTCTTC
NA	TRBJ2-5	TRBV3-1/TRBV3-2	TRBD2	CASSQGTSGGQGTQYF	TGTGCCAGCAGCCAAGGGACTAGCGGGGGACAGGGGACCCAGTACTTC
NA	TRBJ2-1	TRBV28	NA	CASSSTGWSYNEQFF	TGTGCCAGCAGTTCCACGGGGTGGTCCTACAATGAGCAGTTCTTC
NA	TRBJ1-6	TRBV9	NA	CASSVEGIAYNSPLHF	TGTGCCAGCAGCGTAGAGGGGATCGCCTATAATTCACCCCTCCACTTT
NA	TRBJ1-6	TRBV28	NA	CASIEGGARVYSPLHF	TGTGCCAGCATCGAGGGGGGGGCGCGAGTCTATTCACCCCTCCACTTT